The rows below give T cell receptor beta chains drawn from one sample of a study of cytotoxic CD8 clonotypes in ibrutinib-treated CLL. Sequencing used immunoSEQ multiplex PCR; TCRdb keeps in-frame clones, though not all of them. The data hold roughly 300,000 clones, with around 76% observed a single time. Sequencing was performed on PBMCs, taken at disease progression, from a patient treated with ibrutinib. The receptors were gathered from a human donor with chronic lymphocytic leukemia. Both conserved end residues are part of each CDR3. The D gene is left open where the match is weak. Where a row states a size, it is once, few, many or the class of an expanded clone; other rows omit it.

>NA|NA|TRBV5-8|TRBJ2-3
TGTGTCAGCAGCCCGGAGCCGTTCACAGATACGCAGTATTTT
CVSSPEPFTDTQYF
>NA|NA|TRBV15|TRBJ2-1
TGTGCCACCAGCAGAGATCCGGCCGCCGTTATTTACAATGAGCAGTTCTTC
CATSRDPAAVIYNEQFF
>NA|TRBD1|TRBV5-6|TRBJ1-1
TGTGCCAGCAGCCCCTGGGACAGGCTAAACACTGAAGCTTTCTTT
CASSPWDRLNTEAFF
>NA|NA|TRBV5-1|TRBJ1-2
TGCGCCAGCAGCTTGGAGGGGATACATGGCTACACCTTC
CASSLEGIHGYTF
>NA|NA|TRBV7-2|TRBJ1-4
TGTGCCAGCAGCTTACGCGTGGTGAGGGGATCAACTAATGAAAAACTGTTTTTT
CASSLRVVRGSTNEKLFF
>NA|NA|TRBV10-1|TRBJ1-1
TGCGCCAGCAGTACACAGCTAAACACTGAAGCTTTCTTT
CASSTQLNTEAFF
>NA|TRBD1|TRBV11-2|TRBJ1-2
TGTGCCAGCAGCTTAGCGCGAGGACAGGGATCTCGGTATGGCTACACCTTC
CASSLARGQGSRYGYTF
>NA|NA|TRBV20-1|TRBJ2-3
TGCAGTGCTCCCCTTGATACGCAGTATTTT
CSAPLDTQYF
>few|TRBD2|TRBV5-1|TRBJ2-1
TGCGCCAGCAGGAGGACTAGCCCGAGGAATGAGCAGTTCTTC
CASRRTSPRNEQFF
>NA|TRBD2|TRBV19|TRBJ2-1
TGTGCCAGTAGTACGTCGGGACTAGCGGGAATCAATGAGCAGTTCTTC
CASSTSGLAGINEQFF
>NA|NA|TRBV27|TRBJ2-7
TGTGCCAGCAGTTTAGGACGAGGGGCAGTCAGCGAGCAGTACTTC
CASSLGRGAVSEQYF
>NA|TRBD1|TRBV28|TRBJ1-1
TGTGCCAGCAGTCTACTGGGACAGCTCCCGACTAACACTGAAGCTTTCTTT
CASSLLGQLPTNTEAFF
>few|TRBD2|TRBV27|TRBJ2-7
TGTGCCAGCAGTTCCACACCGGGACTAGCGGGAGTCCCCTACGAGCAGTACTTC
CASSSTPGLAGVPYEQYF
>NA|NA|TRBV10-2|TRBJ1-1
TGCGCCAGCAGTGAGTCGAGGGGTTGGGTGAACACTGAAGCTTTCTTT
CASSESRGWVNTEAFF
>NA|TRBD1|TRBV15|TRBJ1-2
TGTGCCACCAGCAGAGATCGGGGACAGGGGCCGTATGGCTACACCTTC
CATSRDRGQGPYGYTF
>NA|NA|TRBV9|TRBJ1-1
TGTGCCAGCAGCGTAGTAGGGAAGAACACTGAAGCTTTCTTT
CASSVVGKNTEAFF
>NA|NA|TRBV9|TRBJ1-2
TGTGCCAGCTACCTGGTGGGCAGATCTAACTATGGCTACACCTTC
CASYLVGRSNYGYTF
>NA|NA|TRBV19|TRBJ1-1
TGTGCCCTCCTAGGGAACACTGAAGCTTTCTTT
CALLGNTEAFF
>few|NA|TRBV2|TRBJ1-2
TGTGCCACCAGGGTGACTGGCTACACCTTC
CATRVTGYTF
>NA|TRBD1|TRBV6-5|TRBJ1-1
TGTGCCAGCAGCCCCCAGGGGGGTATTACTGAAGCTTTCTTT
CASSPQGGITEAFF
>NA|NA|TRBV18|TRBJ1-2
TGTGCCAGCTCACCGCCCGGGATCGGCTACACCTTC
CASSPPGIGYTF
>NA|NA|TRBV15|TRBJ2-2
TGTGCCACCAGCAGAGATAACGGGGGGCTCACCGGGGAGCTGTTTTTT
CATSRDNGGLTGELFF
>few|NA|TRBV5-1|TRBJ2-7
TGCGCCAGCAGCTCACTCCCAGAGGGCCAATCCTACGAGCAGTACTTC
CASSSLPEGQSYEQYF
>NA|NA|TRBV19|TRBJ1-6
TGTGCCAGTAGTGGGGGACACAATTCACCCCTCCACTTT
CASSGGHNSPLHF
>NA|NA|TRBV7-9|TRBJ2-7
TGTGCCAGCACCGTGTTGACAGAGTACGAGCAGTACTTC
CASTVLTEYEQYF
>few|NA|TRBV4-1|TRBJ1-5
TGCGCCAGCAGCCAATTCAGGTTAGGTCAGCCCCAGCATTTT
CASSQFRLGQPQHF
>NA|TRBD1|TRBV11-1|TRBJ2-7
TGTGCCAGCAGCTTCGGGACAGGGATCTACGAGCAGTACTTC
CASSFGTGIYEQYF
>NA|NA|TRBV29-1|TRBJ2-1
TGCAGCGTTGTAGGGGGGGGCTCCTACAATGAGCAGTTCTTC
CSVVGGGSYNEQFF
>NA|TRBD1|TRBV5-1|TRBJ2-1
TGCGCCAGCAGCTTGGGCGCAGGGGGCTTTTTAGACAATGAGCAGTTCTTC
CASSLGAGGFLDNEQFF
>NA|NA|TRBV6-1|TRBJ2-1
TGTGCCAGCAAAACTGGCAATGAGCAGTTCTTC
CASKTGNEQFF
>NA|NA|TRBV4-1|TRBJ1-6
TGCGCCAGCAGCCAAACCCTCCGGCCCCATAATTCACCCCTCCACTTT
CASSQTLRPHNSPLHF
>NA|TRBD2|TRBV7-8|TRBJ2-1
TGTGCCAGCAGCCTTGCTCGGACTAGCGGGAGGGCTGGTGAGCAGTTCTTC
CASSLARTSGRAGEQFF
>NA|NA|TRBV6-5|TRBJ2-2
TGTGCCAGCAGTTACATGTCGGGGGGCCCCGGGGAGCTGTTTTTT
CASSYMSGGPGELFF
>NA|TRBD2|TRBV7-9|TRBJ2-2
TGTGCCAGCAGCGGGGAGCGGGACGGCACCGGGGAGCTGTTTTTT
CASSGERDGTGELFF
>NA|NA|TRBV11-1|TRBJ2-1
TGTGCCAGCAGCTTTAATGCGAAGGGGTACAATGAGCAGTTCTTC
CASSFNAKGYNEQFF
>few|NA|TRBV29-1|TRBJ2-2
TGCAGCGTTGGTAGGACAGAAAACACCGGGGAGCTGTTTTTT
CSVGRTENTGELFF
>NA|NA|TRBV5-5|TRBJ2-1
TGTGCCAGCAGCTTGCCATATGACCTGTACAATGAGCAGTTCTTC
CASSLPYDLYNEQFF
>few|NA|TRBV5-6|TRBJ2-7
TGTGCCAGCAGCTTGGAATTAGCCTCCTCCTACGAGCAGTACTTC
CASSLELASSYEQYF
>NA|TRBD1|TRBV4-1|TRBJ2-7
TGCGCCAGCAGCCTTAACCCTACAGGGGGTATCTACGAGCAGTACTTC
CASSLNPTGGIYEQYF
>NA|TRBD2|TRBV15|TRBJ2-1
TGTGCCACCAGCAGGAGGACTAGCGGGAGCTTCACGCAGTTCTTC
CATSRRTSGSFTQFF
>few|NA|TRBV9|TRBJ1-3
TGTGCCAGCAGCGAGGACTGGGGAAACACCATATATTTT
CASSEDWGNTIYF
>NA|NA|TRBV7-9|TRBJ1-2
TGTGCCAGCAGCTTAGGGGGTTCCTATGGCTACACCTTC
CASSLGGSYGYTF
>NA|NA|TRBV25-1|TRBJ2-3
TGTGCCAGCAGTGAAGAAACCGGGACGGCCTTAGATACGCAGTATTTT
CASSEETGTALDTQYF